Below, 20 T cell receptor beta chains from the same sample are listed, as sequenced in a study of shared clonotypes between healthy human individuals. Assay used: immunoSEQ multiplex PCR; TCRdb lists only in-frame clones, some missing. Of over a million clones in the sample, approximately 98% were seen once. The sample comprised naive CD4+ T cells sorted from blood. Stated subset: CD45RA+ positively selected. These TCRs come from a man aged 30-40 years in good health.

This rearrangement joins TRBV18 to TRBJ1-1; D is perhaps TRBD1 (5 bases). Germline V gene sequence: CDR1 KGHSH, CDR2 LQKENI. V was trimmed by 6 bases and J by 4 bases, leaving 12 bases between them. There are 13 residues in the CDR3. The CDR3 spells CASSTGGVTEAFF. The CDR3 DNA follows: TGTGCCAGCTCGACGGGGGGAGTCACTGAAGCTTTCTTT. Looking up the rest from reference TRBV18 and TRBJ1-1 gives the full variable domain: NAGVMQNPRHLVRRRGQEARLRCSPMKGHSHVYWYRQLPEEGLKFMVYLQKENIIDESGMPKERFSAEFPKEGPSILRIQQVVRGDSAAYFCASSTGGVTEAFFGQGTRLTVV.

This chain links TRBV25-1 with TRBJ2-5; TRBD1 is a possible D gene (6 bases). Germline CDR1 MGHDK, CDR2 SYGVNS. V was cut by 6 bases and J by 1 base, with 15 bases left in between. This CDR3 is built from 15 residues. CDR3 protein: CASSLNWGPQETQYF. The CDR3 nucleotides read TGTGCCAGCAGCCTTAATTGGGGGCCCCAAGAGACCCAGTACTTC.

This chain links TRBV28 with TRBJ2-1, with D maybe TRBD2 (6 bases). The CDR3 contains 14 residues. The germline gives CDR1 MDHEN, CDR2 SYDVKM. V lost 9 bases to trimming and J lost 4 bases, with 16 bases between them. The CDR3 region has the DNA TGTGCCAGTAGAGGAGGGACGTTTTACAATGAGCAGTTCTTC. This codes for CASRGGTFYNEQFF. The whole variable domain, remainder taken from reference TRBV28 and TRBJ2-1, is DVKVTQSSRYLVKRTGEKVFLECVQDMDHENMFWYRQDPGLGLRLIYFSYDVKMKEKGDIPEGYSVSREKKERFSLILESASTNQTSMYLCASRGGTFYNEQFFGPGTRLTVL.

The V and J genes are TRBV18 and TRBJ2-6, with 8 nucleotides matching TRBD1. With V trimmed by 2 bases and J by 0 bases, 6 bases remained unmatched. Germline loops: CDR1 KGHSH, CDR2 LQKENI. The CDR3 is made up of 18 amino acids. The CDR3 region has the DNA TGTGCCAGCTCACCATCTGTGGGACAGGACTCTGGGGCCAACGTCCTGACTTTC. Translating it yields CASSPSVGQDSGANVLTF.

The chain joins TRBV18 to TRBJ2-7; D unresolved. Germline assignment: CDR1 KGHSH and CDR2 LQKENI. The CDR3 has 15 amino acids. V lost 6 bases, J lost 9 bases, and 24 bases lay in between. CDR3 in amino acids: CASSPEAGTLRLQYF. For the CDR3, the DNA is TGTGCCAGCTCCCCCGAAGCAGGAACACTACGTCTGCAGTACTTC.

The chain joins TRBV7-6 to TRBJ1-1; D is perhaps TRBD1 (6 bases). Trimming removed 2 bases at V and 8 bases at J, with 18 bases between. The CDR3 runs 15 residues. Germline V gene data show CDR1 as SGHVS and CDR2 as FNYEAQ. CDR3 loop: CASSLTVREGGEAFF. In nucleotides, the CDR3 is TGTGCCAGCAGCTTAACAGTCCGTGAAGGGGGAGAAGCTTTCTTT.

The chain combines TRBV6-1 with TRBJ2-7; tentative D call: TRBD2 (6 bases). The CDR3 has 12 residues. CDR1 is MNHNS, CDR2 SASEGT, per germline. The V and J ends lost 8 bases and 5 bases respectively, with 13 bases between them. CDR3 DNA: TGTGCCAGCGAGGAGGGCGTGGACGAGCAGTACTTC. Amino acid sequence: CASEEGVDEQYF.

V gene TRBV2 combines with J gene TRBJ1-3; 7 bases line up with TRBD1. V shed 4 bases and J 2 bases; nucleotides not matched to a gene: 5. In germline, CDR1 is SNHLY, CDR2 FYNNEI. CDR3 length equals 15 residues. CDR3 coding DNA: TGTGCCAGCAGTGGGGCAGGGGGAGCTGGAAACACCATATATTTT. Its protein product is CASSGAGGAGNTIYF.

This chain links TRBV28 with TRBJ1-2, with no clear D. Per germline, CDR1 MDHEN and CDR2 SYDVKM. This CDR3 is 14 amino acids long. V dropped 5 bases and J dropped 1 base, with 11 bases sitting between them. The CDR3 region has the DNA TGTGCCAGCAGTGAGCCCAGACATAACTATGGCTACACCTTC. Translating it yields CASSEPRHNYGYTF.

The chain has TRBV27 and TRBJ2-1, with D perhaps being TRBD1 or TRBD2 (7 bases each). V lost 2 bases and J lost 3, with 23 bases in between. Germline lookup yields CDR1 MNHEY and CDR2 SMNVEV (reference sequence). The CDR3 loop spans 19 amino acids. The DNA for the CDR3 is TGTGCCAGCAGTTTAAGGCAGGGGGAAGCGGGAAGCCACTACAATGAGCAGTTCTTC. This translates into CASSLRQGEAGSHYNEQFF.

The chain joins TRBV19 to TRBJ2-7; 9 bases agree with TRBD2. In germline, CDR1 is LNHDA, CDR2 SQIVND (reference sequence). V lost 2 bases to trimming and J lost 2 bases; unmatched junction nucleotides: 1. The CDR3 length is 14 residues. The CDR3 reads CASSISGRTYEQYF. DNA for the CDR3: TGTGCCAGTAGTATAAGCGGGAGGACCTACGAGCAGTACTTC.

The chain employs TRBV5-1 and TRBJ2-3; 7 bases are a match to TRBD2. The CDR3 contains 15 residues. From germline, CDR1 is SGHRS and CDR2 YFSETQ. V was clipped by 2 bases and J by 3 bases; unmatched bases: 6. CDR3 in DNA: TGCGCCAGCAGCTTCGGCGGGAGATCGACAGATACGCAGTATTTT. Its translation is CASSFGGRSTDTQYF.

This rearrangement joins TRBV19 to TRBJ2-6; TRBD2 might be the D (6 bases). CDR1 is LNHDA, CDR2 SQIVND, per germline (reference sequence). The CDR3 has 18 amino acids. The V and J ends lost 11 bases and 1 base respectively, with 24 bases between them. For the CDR3, the DNA is TGTGCCTCCTCCTCCCAATCTGGGGCGGGATCTGGGGCCAACGTCCTGACTTTC. Translated, it gives CASSSQSGAGSGANVLTF.

This clone was observed a single time. The CDR3 DNA reads TGTGCCAGCAGCTTAGGGGTGGCTTTAGCCAAAAACATTCAGTACTTC. It specifies CASSLGVALAKNIQYF. This sequence joins TRBV11-2 and TRBJ2-4; D is uncertain. The CDR3 consists of 16 residues. Trimming took 1 base from V and 0 from J, leaving 10 bases between them. Looked up from germline, CDR1 is SGHAT and CDR2 is FQNNGV.

This clone was seen a single time. The V call is TRBV9, the J call TRBJ2-7; maybe TRBD2 (6 bases). The germline gives CDR1 SGDLS, CDR2 YYNGEE. Trimming took off 3 bases at V and 3 bases at J, with 22 bases between the two ends. The CDR3 extends over 17 amino acids. As DNA, the CDR3 is TGTGCCAGCAGCGAGTCGGTCCGGGACTTAATTTTCTACGAGCAGTACTTC. It specifies CASSESVRDLIFYEQYF.

This clone was seen once. The chain uses TRBV28 and TRBJ2-1, with no clear D. Trimming removed 9 bases at V and 5 bases at J, with 11 bases between. The CDR3 has 12 amino acids. Germline lookup yields CDR1 MDHEN and CDR2 SYDVKM. The CDR3 DNA is TGTGCCAGTGTGTCGGCTCACAATGAGCAGTTCTTC. The encoded protein is CASVSAHNEQFF. The whole variable domain, remainder taken from reference TRBV28 and TRBJ2-1, is DVKVTQSSRYLVKRTGEKVFLECVQDMDHENMFWYRQDPGLGLRLIYFSYDVKMKEKGDIPEGYSVSREKKERFSLILESASTNQTSMYLCASVSAHNEQFFGPGTRLTVL.

The V and J genes are TRBV10-2 and TRBJ1-2; D might be TRBD1 (5 bases). The germline gives CDR1 WSHSY, CDR2 SAAADI. This CDR3 spans 12 amino acids. Trimming took off 8 bases at V and 2 bases at J, with 9 bases between the two ends. As DNA, the CDR3 is TGCGCCAGCGGGGACGGCAACTATGGCTACACCTTC. It codes for CASGDGNYGYTF.

The chain carries TRBV27 and TRBJ1-4, with D perhaps matching TRBD1 (6 bases). V was shortened by 3 bases and J by 5 bases, with 13 bases between the two germline ends. The CDR3 loop spans 15 amino acids. Germline V lookup: CDR1 MNHEY, CDR2 SMNVEV (reference sequence). CDR3 bases: TGTGCCAGCAGTTTTGCCGAACAGGGAAATGAAAAACTGTTTTTT. It is translated as CASSFAEQGNEKLFF.

The J gene is TRBJ2-3, the V gene TRBV27; TRBD1 or TRBD2 may be the D gene (5 bases each). Germline V gives CDR1 MNHEY, CDR2 SMNVEV (reference sequence). The CDR3 totals 20 residues. With 6 bases removed from V and 0 bases from J, the gap between germline ends came to 28 bases. The CDR3, as DNA: TGTGCCAGCAGGCGGCTCCCAGGGAGAGGGCTTTTGATCAGCACAGATACGCAGTATTTT. The encoded protein is CASRRLPGRGLLISTDTQYF.

V gene TRBV28 combines with J gene TRBJ1-2; possible D gene TRBD1, 5 bases. V lost 3 bases to trimming and J lost 3 bases, with 8 bases between them. This CDR3 has 13 residues. The germline V gene encodes CDR1 MDHEN and CDR2 SYDVKM. The CDR3 coding sequence is TGTGCCAGCAGTTTCGGCAGGGACTATGGCTACACCTTC. Translation: CASSFGRDYGYTF.